The rows below give T cell receptor beta chains drawn from one sample of a study of T cells after yellow fever vaccination. TCRdb reprocessed the 5' RACE reads via MiXCR and lists one record per CDR3 protein. Of 550,000 or so distinct CDR3 sequences detected, about 19% appear once; the ten largest clones hold roughly an eighth. Specimen: PBMCs, collected 15 days after the yellow fever booster vaccination. Every receptor here comes from a man between 25 and 39 years old who received the YFV17D yellow fever vaccine. CDR3s include the opening cysteine and the closing phenylalanine or tryptophan. Fields, in order: clone size, J gene, D gene, V gene, CDR3 DNA, CDR3 protein. The D gene is left open where the match is weak. Not all rows give a size; the values are once, few, many and, for expanded clones, a class.

abundance: NA
j_gene: TRBJ1-5
d_gene: NA
v_gene: TRBV28
CDR3nt: TGTGCCAGCAGTTTACGCAGGGTAGGGCAGCCCCAGCATTTT
CDR3aa: CASSLRRVGQPQHF

abundance: NA
j_gene: TRBJ2-4
d_gene: NA
v_gene: TRBV18
CDR3nt: TGTGCCAGCTCACCAACGGTTGGTTTGGGACTCCTAACCAAAAACATTCAGTACTTC
CDR3aa: CASSPTVGLGLLTKNIQYF

abundance: few
j_gene: TRBJ2-7
d_gene: TRBD2
v_gene: TRBV7-2
CDR3nt: TGTGCCAGCAGCTTTTACCGGGGGGGCTCCTACGAGCAGTACTTC
CDR3aa: CASSFYRGGSYEQYF

abundance: few
j_gene: TRBJ2-5
d_gene: NA
v_gene: TRBV7-7
CDR3nt: TGTGCTAGCAGCTTGATGACAGGAGAGGAAGAGACCCAGTACTTC
CDR3aa: CASSLMTGEEETQYF

abundance: few
j_gene: TRBJ2-1
d_gene: NA
v_gene: TRBV12-3/TRBV12-4
CDR3nt: TGTGCCAGCAGTTTTCTGGGCGGGTTAACCTACAATGAGCAGTTCTTC
CDR3aa: CASSFLGGLTYNEQFF

abundance: NA
j_gene: TRBJ2-3
d_gene: TRBD2
v_gene: TRBV20-1
CDR3nt: TGCAGTGCTAGTCATATAGCGGGAGGGCCAGATACGCAGTATTTT
CDR3aa: CSASHIAGGPDTQYF

abundance: NA
j_gene: TRBJ1-2
d_gene: NA
v_gene: TRBV12-3/TRBV12-4
CDR3nt: TGTGCCAGCAGGGGACGGAGTCTCTATGGCTACACCTTC
CDR3aa: CASRGRSLYGYTF

abundance: NA
j_gene: TRBJ1-5
d_gene: NA
v_gene: TRBV6-2/TRBV6-3
CDR3nt: TGTGCCAGCAGCAGACCGGCCAGCAATCAGCCCCAGCATTTT
CDR3aa: CASSRPASNQPQHF

abundance: NA
j_gene: TRBJ2-7
d_gene: TRBD1
v_gene: TRBV18
CDR3nt: TGTGCCAGCGCCACCGGGACAGGACACTACGAGCAGTACTTC
CDR3aa: CASATGTGHYEQYF

abundance: NA
j_gene: TRBJ2-1
d_gene: TRBD2
v_gene: TRBV10-3
CDR3nt: TGTGCCATCAGTGTAAGCAATAGCGGGGGGGGAAATGAGCAGTTCTTC
CDR3aa: CAISVSNSGGGNEQFF

abundance: many
j_gene: TRBJ2-3
d_gene: NA
v_gene: TRBV4-1
CDR3nt: TGCGCCAGCAGCCAAGTAGGATCGGTAGATACGCAGTATTTT
CDR3aa: CASSQVGSVDTQYF

abundance: few
j_gene: TRBJ2-1
d_gene: TRBD1
v_gene: TRBV15
CDR3nt: TGTGCCACCAGCATCGACAGGGGGGGGATCAATGAGCAGTTCTTC
CDR3aa: CATSIDRGGINEQFF

abundance: few
j_gene: TRBJ2-1
d_gene: NA
v_gene: TRBV12-3/TRBV12-4
CDR3nt: TGTGCCAGCAGCCCAACAGGGCATGAGCAGTTCTTC
CDR3aa: CASSPTGHEQFF

abundance: NA
j_gene: TRBJ2-2
d_gene: TRBD1
v_gene: TRBV12-3/TRBV12-4
CDR3nt: TGTGCCAGCCGGACAGGGCCCGGGGAGCTGTTTTTT
CDR3aa: CASRTGPGELFF

abundance: few
j_gene: TRBJ2-3
d_gene: TRBD2
v_gene: TRBV6-4
CDR3nt: TGTGCCAGCGCGCGGGAGGGGTCCACAGATACGCAGTATTTT
CDR3aa: CASAREGSTDTQYF

abundance: many
j_gene: TRBJ2-1
d_gene: NA
v_gene: TRBV27
CDR3nt: TGTGCCAGCAGTTTTGGGCAGAGCTCCTACAATGAGCAGTTCTTC
CDR3aa: CASSFGQSSYNEQFF

abundance: NA
j_gene: TRBJ2-7
d_gene: NA
v_gene: TRBV6-1
CDR3nt: TGTGCCAGCAGTCCGGGATTGCCCTACGAGCAGTACTTC
CDR3aa: CASSPGLPYEQYF

abundance: NA
j_gene: TRBJ2-1
d_gene: TRBD2
v_gene: TRBV20-1
CDR3nt: TGCAGTGCTAGAGTCGGTGGTACTAGCGGGAGCAATGAGCAGTTCTTC
CDR3aa: CSARVGGTSGSNEQFF

abundance: NA
j_gene: TRBJ2-7
d_gene: TRBD1
v_gene: TRBV12-3/TRBV12-4
CDR3nt: TGTGCCAGCAGTAGGGCCGGGACAGGGGGCTCCTACGAGCAGTACTTC
CDR3aa: CASSRAGTGGSYEQYF

abundance: few
j_gene: TRBJ2-3
d_gene: NA
v_gene: TRBV7-9
CDR3nt: TGTGCCAGCATCTTCGCGGGGACAGATACGCAGTATTTT
CDR3aa: CASIFAGTDTQYF

abundance: few
j_gene: TRBJ2-4
d_gene: TRBD2
v_gene: TRBV7-2
CDR3nt: TGTGCCAGCAGCTTATCGAGCGGGAAAGCCAAAAACATTCAGTACTTC
CDR3aa: CASSLSSGKAKNIQYF

abundance: NA
j_gene: TRBJ2-1
d_gene: TRBD2
v_gene: TRBV7-8
CDR3nt: TGTGCCAGCAGCTTCTTAGCGGGAGGGCTCGATGAGCAGTTCTTC
CDR3aa: CASSFLAGGLDEQFF

abundance: NA
j_gene: TRBJ1-5
d_gene: TRBD1
v_gene: TRBV20-1
CDR3nt: TGCAGTGCTAGTACAGGGGGCGCAGTTATTCAGCCCCAGCATTTT
CDR3aa: CSASTGGAVIQPQHF

abundance: few
j_gene: TRBJ2-3
d_gene: NA
v_gene: TRBV5-1
CDR3nt: TGCGCCAGCAGCCCGGACACGGGACAAACAGATACGCAGTATTTT
CDR3aa: CASSPDTGQTDTQYF

abundance: few
j_gene: TRBJ1-5
d_gene: TRBD1
v_gene: TRBV19
CDR3nt: TGTGCCAGTAGTATCACAGGGGACTGGAATCAGCCCCAGCATTTT
CDR3aa: CASSITGDWNQPQHF

abundance: NA
j_gene: TRBJ2-7
d_gene: NA
v_gene: TRBV3-1
CDR3nt: TGTGCCAGCAGCCAACTAGGGATGGCGTACTTC
CDR3aa: CASSQLGMAYF

abundance: few
j_gene: TRBJ2-7
d_gene: TRBD1
v_gene: TRBV20-1
CDR3nt: TGCAGTGTATTGGGACAGGACTACGAGCAGTACTTC
CDR3aa: CSVLGQDYEQYF

abundance: once
j_gene: TRBJ2-2
d_gene: NA
v_gene: TRBV4-3
CDR3nt: TGCGCCAGCAGCACAAGTCAGCTGGCACCCAGCGCCGGGGAGCTGTTTTTT
CDR3aa: CASSTSQLAPSAGELFF

abundance: NA
j_gene: TRBJ2-7
d_gene: NA
v_gene: TRBV29-1
CDR3nt: TGCAGCGTTGAAGGGGAATCTTACGAGCAGTACTTC
CDR3aa: CSVEGESYEQYF

abundance: NA
j_gene: TRBJ2-1
d_gene: NA
v_gene: TRBV24-1
CDR3nt: TGTGCCACCAGTGATTTAGGAGCGGTGGGCTACAATGAGCAGTTCTTC
CDR3aa: CATSDLGAVGYNEQFF

abundance: few
j_gene: TRBJ1-6
d_gene: NA
v_gene: TRBV12-3/TRBV12-4
CDR3nt: TGTGCCAGCAGTCCGGACCGGTCCAAATCACCCCTCCACTTT
CDR3aa: CASSPDRSKSPLHF

abundance: few
j_gene: TRBJ2-1
d_gene: NA
v_gene: TRBV18
CDR3nt: TGTGCCAGCTCAACACTAACTAATGAGCAGTTCTTC
CDR3aa: CASSTLTNEQFF

abundance: few
j_gene: TRBJ2-3
d_gene: NA
v_gene: TRBV4-2
CDR3nt: TGTGCCAGCAGCCAGGGACCACACACAGATACGCAGTATTTT
CDR3aa: CASSQGPHTDTQYF

abundance: few
j_gene: TRBJ1-5
d_gene: TRBD1
v_gene: TRBV19
CDR3nt: TGTGCCAGTAGGGGACAGGCTGGCGGCAATCAGCCCCAGCATTTT
CDR3aa: CASRGQAGGNQPQHF

abundance: NA
j_gene: TRBJ2-7
d_gene: NA
v_gene: TRBV25-1
CDR3nt: TGTGCCAGCAGTCTCAGTCCGGGACCCTCTACCGACGAGCAGTACTTC
CDR3aa: CASSLSPGPSTDEQYF

abundance: NA
j_gene: TRBJ2-2
d_gene: NA
v_gene: TRBV29-1
CDR3nt: TGCAGCGCCGCCAGGGAAAACACCGGGGAGCTGTTTTTT
CDR3aa: CSAARENTGELFF

abundance: few
j_gene: TRBJ2-4
d_gene: NA
v_gene: TRBV7-2
CDR3nt: TGTGCCAGCAGCTTAGACGTAAACATTCAGTACTTC
CDR3aa: CASSLDVNIQYF

abundance: few
j_gene: TRBJ2-1
d_gene: NA
v_gene: TRBV7-6
CDR3nt: TGTGCCAGCAGCTTAGACTTACGCGGGGCCGACAATGAGCAGTTCTTC
CDR3aa: CASSLDLRGADNEQFF

abundance: few
j_gene: TRBJ2-7
d_gene: NA
v_gene: TRBV7-2
CDR3nt: TGTGCCAGCAGCTTACGGCTTCAGGAGCAGTACTTC
CDR3aa: CASSLRLQEQYF

abundance: few
j_gene: TRBJ2-4
d_gene: NA
v_gene: TRBV7-2
CDR3nt: TGTGCCAGCAGCTTGCGGGGACCGGGACAGCTATTC
CDR3aa: CASSLRGPGQLF

abundance: NA
j_gene: TRBJ2-1
d_gene: TRBD1
v_gene: TRBV5-1
CDR3nt: TGCGCCAGCAGCTTGGAGGGGACAGGGGCCAATGAGCAGTTCTTC
CDR3aa: CASSLEGTGANEQFF

abundance: few
j_gene: TRBJ2-1
d_gene: NA
v_gene: TRBV5-6
CDR3nt: TGTGCCAGCAGTTACGGGACCTCTAGCCTCTTC
CDR3aa: CASSYGTSSLF

abundance: once
j_gene: TRBJ2-7
d_gene: NA
v_gene: TRBV15
CDR3nt: TGTGCCACCAGCCCCCGACTCTCCTACGAGCAGTACTTC
CDR3aa: CATSPRLSYEQYF

abundance: NA
j_gene: TRBJ2-5
d_gene: NA
v_gene: TRBV18
CDR3nt: TGTGCCAGCTCACCACCCGCGGGAAAACGGGAGACCCAGTACTTC
CDR3aa: CASSPPAGKRETQYF

abundance: NA
j_gene: TRBJ2-3
d_gene: NA
v_gene: TRBV20-1
CDR3nt: TGCAGTGCTAGAGGGGGCGTGAGGGATACGCAGTATTTT
CDR3aa: CSARGGVRDTQYF

abundance: NA
j_gene: TRBJ1-1
d_gene: NA
v_gene: TRBV6-5
CDR3nt: TGTGCCAGCAGTTACTCGGACCGTATGAACACTGAAGCTTTCTTT
CDR3aa: CASSYSDRMNTEAFF

abundance: NA
j_gene: TRBJ1-1
d_gene: TRBD1
v_gene: TRBV5-4
CDR3nt: TGTGCCAGCAGCAGAAACAGGGGCACTGAAGCTTTCTTT
CDR3aa: CASSRNRGTEAFF

abundance: few
j_gene: TRBJ2-7
d_gene: NA
v_gene: TRBV27
CDR3nt: TGTGCCAGCAGTTTCAGGGGATCCCTCTATGAGCAGTACTTC
CDR3aa: CASSFRGSLYEQYF